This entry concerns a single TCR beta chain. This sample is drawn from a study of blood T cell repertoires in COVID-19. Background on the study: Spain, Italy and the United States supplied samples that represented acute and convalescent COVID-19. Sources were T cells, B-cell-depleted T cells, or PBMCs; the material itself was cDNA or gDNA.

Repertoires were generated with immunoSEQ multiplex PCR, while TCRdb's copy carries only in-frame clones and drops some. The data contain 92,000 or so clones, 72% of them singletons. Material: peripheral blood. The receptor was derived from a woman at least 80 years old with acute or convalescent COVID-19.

In DNA, the CDR3 is TGTGCCAGCGGGACTCCAGCGGACAATGAGCAGTTCTTC. Translation gives CASGTPADNEQFF. The rearrangement uses TRBV6-5 and TRBJ2-1; maybe TRBD2 (6 bases). The CDR3 extends over 13 amino acids. The V gene's germline CDR1 is MNHEY and CDR2 SVGAGI. V was cut by 8 bases and J by 5 bases, with 13 bases left in between.